A selection of T cell receptor beta chains follows, all from one sample in a study of T cells expressing NK-cell markers. TCRdb processed the 5' RACE reads again and assigns one entry to each CDR3 protein, with no DNA. The specimen's table records 350,000 to 500,000 distinct CDR3 sequences. The sequencing input was blood T cells: a sorted CD56 or NKG2C T cell subset, CD4+ or CD8+ T cells, or bulk PBMC T cells (not recorded which). Receptor source: a woman between 18 and 70 years old in good health. The CDR3 runs from the conserved cysteine through the conserved F or W.

V gene	J gene	CDR3 protein
TRBV5-1	TRBJ2-3	CASSLARASGADTQYF
TRBV27	TRBJ2-7	CASRAGTSYEQYF
TRBV7-9	TRBJ1-1	CASSLGFGQGANTEAFF
TRBV12-3/TRBV12-4	TRBJ1-6	CASSLRAYNSPLHF
TRBV5-1	TRBJ2-4	CASSLSGGVNIQYF
TRBV15	TRBJ1-4	CATSRERTHEKLFF
TRBV6-2/TRBV6-3	TRBJ2-7	CASSYGGGGLGYEQYF
TRBV6-1	TRBJ1-1	CASSSGGRNTEAFF
TRBV7-9	TRBJ2-5	CASRLTQGAAQETQYF
TRBV12-3/TRBV12-4	TRBJ1-2	CASSLKTLGYGYTF
TRBV19	TRBJ1-1	CASTTLYSLNTEAFF
TRBV28	TRBJ2-2	CASSSRLAGSFRELFF
TRBV10-3	TRBJ1-1	CAISDGETEAFF
TRBV2	TRBJ2-2	CASSSENTGELFF
TRBV5-1	TRBJ2-6	CASSLASSGANVLTF
TRBV25-1	TRBJ1-2	CASSGGWGYGYTF
TRBV29-1	TRBJ2-1	CSGASPTSGRGGEQFF
TRBV5-1	TRBJ1-2	CASSLADRNPYGYTF
TRBV7-2	TRBJ2-2	CASSLGGSTGELFF
TRBV19	TRBJ2-1	CASSPGASNEQFF
TRBV20-1	TRBJ2-3	CSARAGGAGDTQYF
TRBV7-9	TRBJ2-1	CASSLVRGLAGGEQFF
TRBV10-3	TRBJ2-5	CAIASGSGETQYF
TRBV19	TRBJ2-1	CATGPPLGEQFF
TRBV6-5	TRBJ1-2	CASSYSISGRGGYGYTF
TRBV6-1	TRBJ2-1	CASSTGTSGTYNEQFF
TRBV20-1	TRBJ2-2	CSASPRGGHTGELFF
TRBV20-1	TRBJ2-2	CSAKGQGVGGELFF
TRBV7-9	TRBJ2-1	CATYGGNSYNEQFF
TRBV3-1	TRBJ1-1	CASSQDAGGATEAFF
TRBV23-1	TRBJ2-4	CASSQSRPSKNIQYF